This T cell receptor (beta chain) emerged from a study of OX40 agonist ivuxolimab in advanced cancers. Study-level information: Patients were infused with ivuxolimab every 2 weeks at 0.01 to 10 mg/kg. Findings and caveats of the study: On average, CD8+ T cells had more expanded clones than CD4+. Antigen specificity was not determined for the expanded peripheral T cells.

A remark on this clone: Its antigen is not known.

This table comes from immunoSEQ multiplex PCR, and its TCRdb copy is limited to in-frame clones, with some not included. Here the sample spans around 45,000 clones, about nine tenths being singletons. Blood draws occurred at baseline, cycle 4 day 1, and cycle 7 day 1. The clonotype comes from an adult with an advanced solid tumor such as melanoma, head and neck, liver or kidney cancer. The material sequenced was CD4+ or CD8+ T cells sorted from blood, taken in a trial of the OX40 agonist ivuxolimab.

The CDR3 region is CASAPDRDRGREGHYEQYF. As DNA, the CDR3 is TGTGCCAGTGCTCCAGACCGGGACAGGGGGCGAGAAGGACACTACGAGCAGTACTTC. The chain links TRBV19 to TRBJ2-7; TRBD1 matches 12 bases. J was trimmed by 3 bases and V by 8 bases; bases with no gene match: 20. The CDR3 contains 19 residues. Per germline, CDR1 LNHDA and CDR2 SQIVND (reference sequence).